This T cell receptor (beta chain) was identified in a study of OX40 agonist ivuxolimab in advanced cancers. Describing the broader study: Ivuxolimab was a fully human IgG2 agonistic monoclonal antibody targeting the costimulatory receptor OX40 (CD134). Intravenous ivuxolimab was administered to patients every 2 weeks at six dose levels: 0.01, 0.1, 0.3, 1.5, 3 and 10 mg/kg. Of the approximately 54 patients in dose escalation, about 19 had hepatocellular carcinoma, some 15 had melanoma, 9 had renal cell carcinoma and 9 had head and neck cancer. In the dose-escalation cohort, more than 80% of patients were male, and the mean age was 60 years with a range of about 20 to 79. Prior anti-PD-1, anti-PD-L1 or anti-CTLA-4 therapy was permitted, and checkpoint inhibitors had been received by roughly two fifths of dose-escalation patients. Three dose-escalation patients achieved partial responses, one with hepatocellular carcinoma and two with cutaneous melanoma. The purpose of peripheral TCRbeta sequencing was to test whether ivuxolimab changed TCR sequence diversity and led to clonal T-cell expansion. The monotherapy dose-escalation portion (N ≈ 57 patients) of the phase I ivuxolimab trial is reported in the paper. The research as a whole found: Partial responders in the 0.1-3.0 mg/kg groups had among the lowest normalized peripheral clonal expansion, especially among CD8+ T cells. At doses of 0.1 to 3.0 mg/kg, clonal expansion of both CD4+ and CD8+ blood T cells was observed from baseline to week 6. The antigen specificity of the peripheral T cells that underwent clonal expansion was not determined. On average, CD8+ T cells showed more expanded clones than CD4+ T cells after ivuxolimab. Low levels of normalized T-cell clonal expansion were also shown by some nonresponding patients.

Patients with a history of autoimmune disease or receiving systemic immunosuppression were excluded from the trial. Peripheral blood for TCR sequencing was collected from all dose cohorts at baseline, on cycle 4 day 1, and on cycle 7 day 1. The samples were taken from a phase I, first-in-human, multicenter, open-label dose-escalation trial of ivuxolimab. Adults with locally advanced or metastatic melanoma, renal cell, hepatocellular, or head and neck squamous cell carcinoma were enrolled in the trial. Before TCR sequencing, CD4+ T cells and CD8+ T cells were sorted from peripheral blood as separate populations. The CDR3 sequence holds 15 residues, the cysteine and phenylalanine included. Solely the CDR3 DNA is kept, with 45 bases framed from the first base. Trimming takes 6 bases off V and 7 bases off J; junction bases not matched to a gene: 9. CDR1 and CDR2 are read off the germline V gene (reference sequence) as MNHEY and SMNVEV.

This clone was seen a single time. Its recognized antigen is unknown. Base qualities were left out, and no much larger clone turns up one base away. Genomic DNA was isolated from the sorted cells so that the TCRbeta CDR3 region could be sequenced. The immunoSEQ Assay was used for sequencing of TCRbeta CDR3 regions. TCRdb took this table from immuneACCESS and kept in-frame rearrangements with V and J called. Such tables lack part of the clones; where checked against another copy, unresolved V genes explain under half of the gap, and the rest is unexplained. The sample data list about 94,000 clones, and roughly 84% of these were observed just once. The biggest ten clones account for around 0.29% of the sample.

The sequence was obtained from an adult with an advanced solid tumor such as melanoma, head and neck, liver or kidney cancer. The V gene is TRBV27 and the J gene is TRBJ1-2; a stretch of 12 junction bases matches TRBD1. Sequences were derived from CD4+ or CD8+ T cells sorted from blood, sampled in a trial of the OX40 agonist ivuxolimab. The encoded CDR3 is CASRGLGQGASGYTF. In nucleotide form, the sequence is TGTGCCAGCAGGGGGTTGGGACAGGGGGCCAGTGGCTACACCTTC.